This T cell receptor beta chain derives from a study of tumor-infiltrating lymphocytes in primary liver carcinoma. Comment on this clonotype: Its ends do not fully match the called genes, so a read error is possible.

The approximately 20-31 mg bulk tissue piece was not sorted before simultaneous RNA and DNA extraction. The authors made TCR beta cDNA from 400 to 550 ng total RNA with a constant-region primer. Libraries for TCR beta were built through three nested multiplex PCR rounds, which together made up a slightly modified ARM-PCR procedure. The first two PCR rounds used TRBV1-TRBV30 forward primers with a C-beta reverse primer, around 10 cycles each. TCRdb independently ran MiXCR on the multiplex PCR reads; one entry per CDR3 protein. This table holds some 20,000 distinct CDR3 sequences, 60% to 85% found once. The CDR3 covers 13 residues.

Sequencing input: liver tumor tissue from sampling region 4. Subset of the sample: tumor region T4, right-lateral pole. This clonotype originated in a woman younger than 45 with primary liver carcinoma and hepatitis B virus infection. The J gene is TRBJ2-7, the V gene TRBV12-3 or TRBV12-4; D is unresolved. The CDR3 DNA reads TGTGCCAGCAGCCCTCCCTTAGGCTACGAGCAGTATTTC. Residues: CASSPPLGYEQYF.